A selection of T cell receptor beta chains follows, all from one sample in a study of T cell responses to AZD1222 COVID-19 vaccine. The data were produced by immunoSEQ multiplex PCR, yet TCRdb's version contains in-frame clones alone and is incomplete. Among about 120,000 clones, around 85% were seen once, and the ten largest hold 9% to 9.5%. The input for sequencing was peripheral blood, taken on day 0 of AZD1222 vaccination. The receptors derive from an adult in good health. Both conserved end residues are part of each CDR3. D genes are given only for firm matches. Where a row states a size, it is once, few, many or the class of an expanded clone; other rows omit it.

once	TRBJ2-7	.	TRBV19	CASSSRLPKAYEQYF	TGTGCCAGTAGTTCAAGACTACCGAAAGCCTACGAGCAGTACTTC
.	TRBJ2-1	TRBD1	TRBV5-4	CASSGTGGTDNEQFF	TGTGCCAGCAGCGGGACAGGGGGCACCGACAATGAGCAGTTCTTC
.	TRBJ2-1	.	TRBV5-6	CASSLLAGRSYNEQFF	TGTGCCAGCAGCTTGTTGGCGGGAAGGTCCTACAATGAGCAGTTCTTC
.	TRBJ2-2	TRBD2	TRBV7-8	CASSIAGANTGELFF	TGTGCCAGCAGCATAGCGGGAGCGAACACCGGGGAGCTGTTTTTT
few	TRBJ2-7	.	TRBV5-1	CASSDSTLMRTYEQYF	TGCGCCAGCAGCGATTCTACCCTTATGAGGACCTACGAGCAGTACTTC
.	TRBJ2-1	.	TRBV14	CASSQDLGVHEQFF	TGTGCCAGCAGCCAAGATCTTGGGGTACATGAGCAGTTCTTC
.	TRBJ2-3	.	TRBV7-3	CASSPDTDTQYF	TGTGCCAGCAGCCCTGACACAGATACGCAGTATTTT
.	TRBJ1-2	TRBD1	TRBV6-5	CASSYFDRDSGYTF	TGTGCCAGCAGTTACTTCGACAGGGACTCTGGCTACACCTTC
.	TRBJ1-5	TRBD1	TRBV5-1	CASSATGTVNQPQHF	TGCGCCAGCAGCGCCACCGGGACAGTTAATCAGCCCCAGCATTTT
.	TRBJ2-3	TRBD1	TRBV10-3	CAVRPGTGEDTQYF	TGTGCCGTACGACCCGGGACAGGGGAAGATACGCAGTATTTT
.	TRBJ1-2	.	TRBV28	CASSGGRLNYGYTF	TGTGCCAGCAGCGGAGGACGGCTTAACTATGGCTACACCTTC